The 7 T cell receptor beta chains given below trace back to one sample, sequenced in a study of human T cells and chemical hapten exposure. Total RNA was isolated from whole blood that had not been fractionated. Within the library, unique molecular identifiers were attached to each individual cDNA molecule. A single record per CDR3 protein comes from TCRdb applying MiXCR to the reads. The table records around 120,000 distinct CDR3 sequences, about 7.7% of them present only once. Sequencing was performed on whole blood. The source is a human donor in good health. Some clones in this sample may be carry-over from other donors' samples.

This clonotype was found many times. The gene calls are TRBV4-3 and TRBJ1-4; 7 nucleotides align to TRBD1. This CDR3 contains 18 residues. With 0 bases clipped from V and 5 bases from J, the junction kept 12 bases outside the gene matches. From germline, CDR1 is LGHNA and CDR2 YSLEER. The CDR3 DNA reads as TGCGCCAGCAGCCAAGATAGGGAGAACAGGGGAATCAATGAAAAACTGTTTTTT. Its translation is CASSQDRENRGINEKLFF.

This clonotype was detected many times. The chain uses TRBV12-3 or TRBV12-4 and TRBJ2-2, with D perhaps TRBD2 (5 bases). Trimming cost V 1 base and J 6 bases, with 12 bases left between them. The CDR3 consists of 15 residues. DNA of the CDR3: TGTGCCAGCAGTTTAGGGTCCGGGATCGCCGGGGAGCTGTTTTTT. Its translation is CASSLGSGIAGELFF.

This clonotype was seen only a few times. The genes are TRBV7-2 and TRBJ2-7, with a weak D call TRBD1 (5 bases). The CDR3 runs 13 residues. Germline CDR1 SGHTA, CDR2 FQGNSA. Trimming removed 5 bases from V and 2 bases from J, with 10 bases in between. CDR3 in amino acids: CASSAYRTYEQYF. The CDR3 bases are TGTGCCAGCAGCGCATACAGGACCTACGAGCAGTACTTC.

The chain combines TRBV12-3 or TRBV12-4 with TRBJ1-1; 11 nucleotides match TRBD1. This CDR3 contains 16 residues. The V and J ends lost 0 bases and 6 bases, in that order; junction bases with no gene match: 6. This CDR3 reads CASSLARTGGIAEAFF. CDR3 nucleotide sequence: TGTGCCAGCAGTTTAGCTAGGACAGGGGGCATCGCTGAAGCTTTCTTT.

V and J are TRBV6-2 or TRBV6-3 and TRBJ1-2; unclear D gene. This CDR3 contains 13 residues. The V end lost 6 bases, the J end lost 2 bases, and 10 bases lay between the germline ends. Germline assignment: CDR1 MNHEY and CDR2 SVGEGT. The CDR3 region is CASRPEDNYGYTF. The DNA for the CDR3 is TGTGCCAGCAGGCCCGAAGACAACTATGGCTACACCTTC.

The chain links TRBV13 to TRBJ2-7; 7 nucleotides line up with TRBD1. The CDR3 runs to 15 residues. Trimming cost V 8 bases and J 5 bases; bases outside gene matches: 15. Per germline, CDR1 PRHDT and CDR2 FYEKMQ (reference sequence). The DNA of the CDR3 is TGTGCCAGCCGAGCCAACCCGGGACAGCCGGACGAGCAGTACTTC. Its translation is CASRANPGQPDEQYF.

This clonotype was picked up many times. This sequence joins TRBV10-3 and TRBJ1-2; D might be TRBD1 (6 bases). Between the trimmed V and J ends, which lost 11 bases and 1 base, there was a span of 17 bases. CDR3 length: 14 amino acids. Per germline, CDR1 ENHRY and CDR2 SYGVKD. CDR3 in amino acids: CALKPEQGNYGYTF. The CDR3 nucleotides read TGTGCCCTAAAACCTGAACAGGGTAACTATGGCTACACCTTC.